This T cell receptor (beta chain) derives from a study of T-cell reconstitution after alpha-beta-depleted transplantation in children. The sample holds one count of this clonotype. One end of the junction fails to match germline, which may point to a read error. The length of the CDR3 is 13 residues. CDR1 and CDR2 from the germline V gene are SGHTA and FQGTGA. The authors prepared the TCRbeta library with unique molecular identifiers. Using its own MiXCR run on the PCR reads, TCRdb lists one record per CDR3 protein. The table lists 250,000 to 400,000 distinct CDR3 sequences, about a quarter of them singletons.

This sequence joins TRBV7-3 and TRBJ1-1; D perhaps matches TRBD1 (6 bases). The origin of this receptor is a male patient younger than 18 who had a stem cell transplant for acute lymphoblastic leukemia, so the T cells may come from the graft donor. The starting material was PBMCs, mostly from graft donor cells, obtained 180 days after TCRalphabeta/CD19-depleted stem cell transplant. CDR3 bases: TGTGCCAGCAGCCGAACAGGGAACACTGAAGCTTCCTTT. Amino acids: CASSRTGNTEASF.